This passage covers 26 T cell receptor beta chains from one sample sequenced in a study of T-cell memory formation after mild COVID-19. TCRdb re-analysed the 5' RACE reads in MiXCR, keeping a single row per CDR3 protein. The sample contains 200,000 to 300,000 distinct CDR3 sequences, roughly a tenth of which appear only once. Sample: PBMCs or a T cell subset sorted from them (not recorded which). The source of these receptors is a young man who had mild COVID-19 (a few samples of this study predate the infection). Cell type and time point are not known.

The chain has TRBV10-3 and TRBJ1-6; 9 bases match TRBD1. This CDR3 contains 15 residues. The V segment lost 4 bases and the J segment 7 bases; nucleotides outside the gene matches: 5. CDR1 and CDR2 (germline): ENHRY, SYGVKD. This chain's CDR3 is CAISGGTGTNSPLHF. Here the CDR3 DNA reads TGTGCCATCAGTGGCGGGACAGGGACGAATTCACCCCTCCACTTT.

CDR3: CASSLSLAGAGEQFF. The CDR3, as DNA: TGTGCCAGCAGCTTATCATTAGCGGGGGCAGGCGAGCAGTTCTTC. The rearrangement links TRBV7-2 to TRBJ2-1; 9 nucleotides line up with TRBD2. CDR3 length: 15 residues. After removal of 2 bases from V and 10 bases from J, the junction contained 9 bases not matched to a gene. Looked up from germline, CDR1 is SGHTA and CDR2 is FQGNSA.

The sample holds one count of this clonotype. This may arise from a read error, as a much more abundant clone is one base away. This chain joins TRBV3-1 and TRBJ2-6; D gene uncertain. The CDR3 covers 17 residues. V was cut by 4 bases and J by 4 bases, with 17 bases left in between. Germline CDR1 reads LGHDT; CDR2 reads YNNKEL (reference sequence). Written as DNA, the CDR3 is TGTGCCAGCAGCCTAGAACGAGACACTACGGGGGCCAACGTCCTGACTTTC. Translation: CASSLERDTTGANVLTF.

This clonotype was recorded a few times. The V gene is TRBV4-1, the J gene TRBJ2-3; D remains ambiguous. With 0 bases removed from V and 0 bases from J, the gap between germline ends came to 10 bases. Germline-derived CDR1 and CDR2 are MGHRA and YSYEKL. CDR3 length equals 16 residues. CDR3 in amino acids: CASSQDRSASTDTQYF. CDR3 coding DNA: TGCGCCAGCAGCCAAGATAGATCGGCGAGCACAGATACGCAGTATTTT.

This clonotype was picked up many times. The chain couples TRBV7-6 to TRBJ1-1; tentatively, D is TRBD1 (5 bases). CDR1 and CDR2 (germline): SGHVS, FNYEAQ. V shed 2 bases and J shed 7 bases, with 14 bases lying between them. This CDR3 has 14 amino acids. The CDR3 spells CASSLSMRGGEAFF. In DNA, the CDR3 is TGTGCCAGCAGCTTAAGTATGAGGGGAGGTGAAGCTTTCTTT.

This clonotype occurred many times. The V call is TRBV7-6, the J call TRBJ2-3, with a tentative D call TRBD2 (6 bases). Germline CDR1 and CDR2: SGHVS and FNYEAQ. This CDR3 spans 19 amino acids. Trimming cost V 0 bases and J 0 bases, with 19 bases left between them. CDR3 nucleotides: TGTGCCAGCAGCTTAGCTCGCCAGGGCGGAGGGATTAGCACAGATACGCAGTATTTT. This gives the protein CASSLARQGGGISTDTQYF.

This clonotype was recorded a few times. The rearrangement uses TRBV7-9 and TRBJ2-3; D not resolved. The V gene's germline CDR1 is SEHNR and CDR2 FQNEAQ (reference sequence). This CDR3 comprises 14 residues. Trimming took off 4 bases at V and 5 bases at J, with 13 bases between the two ends. CDR3 sequence (DNA): TGTGCCAGCAGCTCCATATCGCGAGGAGATACGCAGTATTTT. Translated, it gives CASSSISRGDTQYF.

This clonotype turned up a few times. V gene TRBV30 combines with J gene TRBJ1-2; D is perhaps TRBD1 (5 bases). The CDR3 totals 17 residues. The germline gives CDR1 GTSNPN, CDR2 SVGIG (reference sequence). Deletions cut 4 bases from V and 0 bases from J, with 21 bases between. CDR3 nucleotides: TGTGCCTGGACCATGCGCCGAGGTGGGGGACCTAACTATGGCTACACCTTC. Amino acid sequence: CAWTMRRGGGPNYGYTF.

This clonotype was counted at least ten times. The rearrangement uses TRBV5-6 and TRBJ2-2; D might be TRBD1 or TRBD2, each matching 7 bases. The CDR3 is 16 residues long. Trimming pared 4 bases from V and 3 bases from J, leaving 16 bases between. Germline V lookup: CDR1 SGHDT, CDR2 YYEEEE. The CDR3: CASSANRGGYTGELFF. Written as DNA, the CDR3 is TGTGCCAGCAGCGCCAACAGGGGAGGGTACACCGGGGAGCTGTTTTTT.

This rearrangement joins TRBV12-3 or TRBV12-4 to TRBJ1-2; D perhaps matches TRBD1 (5 bases). Deletions cut 5 bases from V and 4 bases from J, with 14 bases between. The CDR3 spans 14 residues. The CDR3 nucleotides read TGTGCCAGCAGTAGGGGCGGGGCTCCCTATGGCTACACCTTC. This encodes CASSRGGAPYGYTF.

This chain links TRBV29-1 with TRBJ2-2; the D is unclear. The ends were cut back, 4 bases at V and 7 bases at J, with 10 bases in the middle. Germline loops: CDR1 SQVTM, CDR2 ANQGSEA. The CDR3 length is 12 residues. CDR3 nucleotide sequence: TGCAGCGTTGTCTTAGGATACGGGGAGCTGTTTTTT. Translation: CSVVLGYGELFF.

The chain employs TRBV27 and TRBJ1-6; D uncertain. The CDR3 extends over 15 amino acids. Germline V gene data show CDR1 as MNHEY and CDR2 as SMNVEV (reference sequence). V dropped 0 bases and J dropped 5 bases, with 8 bases sitting between them. The CDR3 reads CASSLSVKHNSPLHF. The CDR3, as DNA: TGTGCCAGCAGTTTATCCGTAAAGCATAATTCACCCCTCCACTTT.

This clonotype was seen at least ten times. The chain couples TRBV12-3 or TRBV12-4 to TRBJ2-7, with 8 bases lining up with TRBD2. The V gene end was trimmed by 3 bases and the J gene end by 7 bases; junction bases not matched to a gene: 5. The CDR3 loop spans 13 amino acids. The CDR3 nucleotides are TGTGCCAGCAGTTTCGGGGGGGCTCGAGAGCAGTACGTC. Translated: CASSFGGAREQYV.

This clonotype was observed at least ten times. This chain connects TRBV7-2 to TRBJ2-7; no reliable D call. Germline V lookup: CDR1 SGHTA, CDR2 FQGNSA. The CDR3 is 13 residues long. The V end was cut by 1 base, the J end by 1 base, with 5 bases between. CDR3: CASSLGRSYEQYF. DNA for the CDR3: TGTGCCAGCAGCTTAGGACGATCCTACGAGCAGTACTTC.

The CDR3 loop is CASSQGRTSGGSQETQYF. DNA for the CDR3: TGCGCCAGCAGCCAAGGAAGGACTAGCGGGGGGTCACAAGAGACCCAGTACTTC. The chain employs TRBV4-1 and TRBJ2-5; TRBD2 matches at 14 bases. Germline CDR1 reads MGHRA; CDR2 reads YSYEKL. Germline trimming cut 1 base from V and 2 bases from J; bases unmatched to any gene: 6. This CDR3 spans 18 amino acids.

The chain uses TRBV2 and TRBJ1-2; no definite D call. Trimming removed 7 bases from V and 4 bases from J, with 13 bases in between. Germline CDR1 reads SNHLY; CDR2 reads FYNNEI. The CDR3 loop spans 13 amino acids. CDR3 sequence reads: CASNHALGYGYTF. For the CDR3, the DNA is TGTGCCAGCAACCATGCCCTAGGCTATGGCTACACCTTC.

The chain employs TRBV29-1 and TRBJ1-4; D is unresolved. CDR1 is SQVTM and CDR2 is ANQGSEA in the germline V gene. CDR3 length: 13 amino acids. V gave up 4 bases and J gave up 7 bases, with 13 bases separating them. CDR3 nucleotides: TGCAGCGTTGGAGAGAAACCCTTTGAAAAACTGTTTTTT. It yields the protein CSVGEKPFEKLFF.

The rearrangement links TRBV5-1 to TRBJ2-2, with D tentatively TRBD2 (6 bases). CDR1 SGHRS and CDR2 YFSETQ come from the germline V gene. The CDR3 spans 15 residues. The germline V and J ends were trimmed by 2 bases and 3 bases, with 11 bases remaining between them. The chain's CDR3 is CASSFAGKDTGELFF. In DNA form, the CDR3 reads TGCGCCAGCAGCTTTGCGGGAAAGGACACCGGGGAGCTGTTTTTT.

This chain links TRBV6-6 with TRBJ1-1; a possible D gene is TRBD1 (6 bases). The germline V and J ends were trimmed by 6 bases and 1 base, with 18 bases remaining between them. Germline V CDR1 and CDR2: MNHNY, SVGAGI (reference sequence). This CDR3 is built from 16 residues. The CDR3 loop reads CASSNNPDRWNTEAFF. CDR3 in DNA: TGTGCCAGCAGCAATAACCCCGACAGGTGGAACACTGAAGCTTTCTTT.

V usage is TRBV12-3 or TRBV12-4 and J usage is TRBJ1-2; TRBD1 might be the D (5 bases). The CDR3 runs 11 residues. V lost 6 bases and J 7 bases, leaving 9 bases between the germline ends. Written as DNA, the CDR3 is TGTGCCAGCAGCGCAGGGCCTGGCTACACCTTC. Amino acid sequence: CASSAGPGYTF.

This clonotype was counted a few times. J is TRBJ1-5 and V is TRBV4-2, with a weak D call TRBD1 (5 bases). This CDR3 comprises 14 residues. V was pared by 6 bases and J by 4 bases, with 13 bases between. The germline CDR1 and CDR2 sequences are LGHNA and YNFKEQ. Here the CDR3 reads CASSSTWGNQPQHF. The DNA of the CDR3 is TGTGCCAGCAGTAGTACATGGGGGAATCAGCCCCAGCATTTT.

The V call is TRBV7-6, the J call TRBJ1-5; the D gene is possibly TRBD1 (5 bases). V lost 6 bases and J 8 bases, leaving 14 bases between the germline ends. Germline V gene sequence: CDR1 SGHVS, CDR2 FNYEAQ. The CDR3 spans 13 residues. The CDR3 is CASSSGTAKPQHF. CDR3 nucleotide sequence: TGTGCCAGCAGTTCCGGGACGGCGAAGCCCCAGCATTTT. The entire variable domain, with the rest obtained from reference TRBV7-6 and TRBJ1-5, is as follows: GAGVSQSPRYKVTKRGQDVALRCDPISGHVSLYWYRQALGQGPEFLTYFNYEAQQDKSGLPNDRFSAERPEGSISTLTIQRTEQRDSAMYRCASSSGTAKPQHFGDGTRLSIL.

A few counts support this clonotype. The rearrangement links TRBV7-9 to TRBJ2-3; 10 positions agree with TRBD1. The CDR3 extends over 16 amino acids. Losses at the gene ends were 11 bases for V and 6 bases for J; bases not matched to a gene: 17. Germline-derived CDR1 and CDR2 are SEHNR and FQNEAQ (reference sequence). CDR3 in amino acids: CALPPGTGVGMDTQYF. CDR3 bases: TGTGCCCTCCCCCCGGGGACAGGGGTGGGAATGGATACGCAGTATTTT.

Turning to this clonotype: This may arise from a read error, as a much more abundant clone is one base away. The chain uses TRBV24-1 and TRBJ1-5; D uncertain. CDR1 KGHDR and CDR2 SFDVKD come from the germline V gene. V was shortened by 6 bases and J by 4 bases, with 9 bases between the two germline ends. The CDR3 is made up of 13 amino acids. The CDR3 here is CATSQGWNQPQHF. CDR3 sequence (DNA): TGTGCCACCAGTCAAGGTTGGAATCAGCCCCAGCATTTT.

This clonotype was seen a few times. The V and J genes are TRBV7-2 and TRBJ1-5, with D possibly matching TRBD1 (6 bases). Germline values: CDR1 SGHTA, CDR2 FQGNSA. The CDR3 is 16 residues long. V lost 1 base to trimming and J lost 4 bases, with 14 bases between them. Here the CDR3 reads CASSLGGRGPNQPQHF. CDR3 in DNA: TGTGCCAGCAGCTTAGGAGGCAGGGGTCCTAATCAGCCCCAGCATTTT.

Many counts were recorded for this clonotype. The DNA for the CDR3 is TGTGCCAGCAGCCGGACTAGCGGGGAGGGGCATGAGCAGTTCTTC. As protein: CASSRTSGEGHEQFF. V and J are TRBV6-4 and TRBJ2-1, with 12 bases identical to TRBD2. This CDR3 has 15 residues. V lost 6 bases and J lost 8; bases outside the gene matches: 8. CDR1 is MRHNA, CDR2 SNTAGT, per germline.